One and the same sample provided the 27 T cell receptor beta chains below, sequenced in a study of sequential checkpoint blockade in melanoma. The sample's treatment: randomized to nivolumab then ipilimumab (arm A) or the reverse (arm B). The data were produced by immunoSEQ multiplex PCR, yet TCRdb's version contains in-frame clones alone and is incomplete. Of approximately 28,000 clones listed, 83% are singletons. The material was CD8+ T cells sorted from blood (inferred from file names), obtained from a patient given nivolumab and ipilimumab in sequence. These receptors all stem from a human donor with melanoma.

The chain joins TRBV7-9 to TRBJ2-5; 11 bases are shared with TRBD2. The V segment lost 5 bases and the J segment 11 bases; nucleotides outside the gene matches: 13. Germline V lookup: CDR1 SEHNR, CDR2 FQNEAQ (reference sequence). This CDR3 comprises 15 residues. DNA of the CDR3: TGTGCCAGCAGCACACTAGCGGGGGCACAGAAGGAGCAGTACTTC. Protein sequence: CASSTLAGAQKEQYF.

This chain links TRBV9 with TRBJ1-4; tentatively, D is TRBD1 (5 bases). The CDR3 spans 14 residues. The germline gives CDR1 SGDLS, CDR2 YYNGEE. Trimming took 4 bases from V and 5 from J, leaving 12 bases between them. The CDR3 protein is CASSSGGRNEKLFF. The DNA for the CDR3 is TGTGCCAGCAGCTCGGGGGGTAGGAATGAAAAACTGTTTTTT. Drawing the rest from reference TRBV9 and TRBJ1-4, the complete variable domain is DSGVTQTPKHLITATGQRVTLRCSPRSGDLSVYWYQQSLDQGLQFLIQYYNGEERAKGNILERFSAQQFPDLHSELNLSSLELGDSALYFCASSSGGRNEKLFFGSGTQLSVL.

The chain carries TRBV13 and TRBJ2-1; TRBD2 matches at 14 bases. Germline CDR1 and CDR2: PRHDT and FYEKMQ (reference sequence). This CDR3 comprises 19 residues. Unmatched junction bases numbered 15, after V lost 4 bases and J lost 7 bases. The CDR3 DNA reads TGTGCCAGCAGCTCCGTGACTAGCGGGGGGGCAGTTACAGGTAATGAGCAGTTCTTC. Its protein is CASSSVTSGGAVTGNEQFF.

CDR3 region: CASSQDNDRNSPLHF. In DNA, the CDR3 is TGCGCCAGCAGCCAAGATAATGACAGAAATTCACCCCTCCACTTT. The chain joins TRBV4-3 to TRBJ1-6; weak D call: TRBD1 (5 bases). V shed 0 bases and J shed 7 bases, with 10 bases lying between them. This CDR3 region has 15 residues. The germline V gene has CDR1 LGHNA and CDR2 YSLEER.

The gene calls are TRBV5-5 and TRBJ2-7; 11 bases fit TRBD1. Germline lookup yields CDR1 SGHKS and CDR2 YYEKEE (reference sequence). J gave up 3 bases and V 4 bases, and 3 bases lay outside the gene matches. The CDR3 contains 14 residues. The CDR3 loop reads CASSPGTGGYEQYF. CDR3 in DNA: TGTGCCAGCAGCCCCGGGACAGGGGGCTACGAGCAGTACTTC.

The genes are TRBV7-9 and TRBJ1-4; no firm D call. V lost 5 bases and J 2 bases, leaving 15 bases between the germline ends. The CDR3 totals 16 residues. Germline V gene data show CDR1 as SEHNR and CDR2 as FQNEAQ (reference sequence). CDR3 region: CASSPPVGGTNEKLFF. As DNA, the CDR3 is TGTGCCAGCAGCCCGCCAGTGGGCGGGACTAATGAAAAACTGTTTTTT.

This clone appeared a single time. J is TRBJ2-5 and V is TRBV9, with D maybe TRBD2 (6 bases). The closer fit of TRBJ2-7 to the DNA end suggests the J call may be wrong. From germline, CDR1 is SGDLS and CDR2 YYNGEE. The CDR3 loop spans 16 amino acids. Here the CDR3 DNA reads TGTGCCAGCAGCGTAGTGATAGCGGCGGAGACCTACGAGCAGTACTTC. Encoded protein: CASSVVIAAETYEQYF.

V is TRBV6-1 and J is TRBJ2-2; 7 positions match TRBD2. J lost 7 bases, V lost 5 bases, and 1 base had no gene match. This CDR3 region has 12 residues. CDR1 MNHNS and CDR2 SASEGT come from the germline V gene. The CDR3 DNA reads TGTGCCAGCAGTCCGGGGGGCGGGGAGCTGTTTTTT. Translating gives CASSPGGGELFF.

The J gene is TRBJ2-3, the V gene TRBV7-6, with TRBD1 as a possible D gene (6 bases). Per the germline V gene, CDR1 is SGHVS and CDR2 is FNYEAQ. The CDR3 runs 14 residues. Trimming removed 5 bases at V and 4 bases at J, with 13 bases between. The CDR3 protein is CASSVDSSPDTQYF. For the CDR3, the DNA is TGTGCCAGCAGCGTGGACAGCTCTCCAGATACGCAGTATTTT.

The rearrangement links TRBV5-1 to TRBJ2-3; D is undetermined. CDR1 and CDR2 from the germline V gene are SGHRS and YFSETQ. CDR3 length: 16 amino acids. The germline V and J ends were trimmed by 2 bases and 1 base, with 14 bases remaining between them. CDR3 sequence: CASSFRFTAGTDTQYF. The DNA for the CDR3 is TGCGCCAGCAGCTTCAGGTTTACGGCAGGCACAGATACGCAGTATTTT.

This clone was detected only a few times. The V gene is TRBV7-9, the J gene TRBJ2-7; TRBD2 might be the D (5 bases). The V and J ends lost 2 bases and 2 bases respectively, with 10 bases between them. The CDR3 contains 14 residues. Germline V gives CDR1 SEHNR, CDR2 FQNEAQ (reference sequence). The chain's CDR3 is CASSLSDWTYEQYF. The CDR3 DNA follows: TGTGCCAGCAGCTTATCGGACTGGACCTACGAGCAGTACTTC.

V is TRBV4-1 and J is TRBJ2-5, with 9 nucleotides matching TRBD2. This CDR3 comprises 16 residues. V gave up 6 bases and J gave up 6 bases; unmatched junction bases: 14. Germline V gene data show CDR1 as MGHRA and CDR2 as YSYEKL. This chain's CDR3 is CASSQTSGLRGQTQYF. In DNA, the CDR3 is TGCGCCAGCAGTCAAACTAGCGGGCTACGGGGGCAGACCCAGTACTTC.

The rearrangement uses TRBV7-9 and TRBJ1-1; possibly TRBD1 for D (6 bases). The CDR3 is 17 amino acids. CDR1 is SEHNR, CDR2 FQNEAQ, per germline (reference sequence). Trimming removed 0 bases from V and 0 bases from J, with 14 bases in between. The CDR3 spells CASSLAGRGHLNTEAFF. In nucleotides, the CDR3 is TGTGCCAGCAGCTTAGCGGGCAGGGGACATTTGAACACTGAAGCTTTCTTT. Full variable domain (remainder filled in from reference TRBV7-9 and TRBJ1-1): DTGVSQNPRHKITKRGQNVTFRCDPISEHNRLYWYRQTLGQGPEFLTYFQNEAQLEKSRLLSDRFSAERPKGSFSTLEIQRTEQGDSAMYLCASSLAGRGHLNTEAFFGQGTRLTVV.

This clone showed up just a few times. This chain connects TRBV7-9 to TRBJ1-6; D is unresolved. The CDR3 runs to 13 residues. V lost 2 bases to trimming and J lost 9 bases, with 8 bases between them. Germline CDR1 SEHNR, CDR2 FQNEAQ (reference sequence). The CDR3 bases are TGTGCCAGCAGCTTAAACGAGGGTTCACCCCTCCACTTT. Translation gives CASSLNEGSPLHF.

The V gene is TRBV2, the J gene TRBJ2-7; D possibly corresponds to TRBD1 (5 bases). CDR1 is SNHLY and CDR2 is FYNNEI in the germline V gene. The CDR3 covers 12 residues. V gave up 7 bases and J gave up 3 bases, with 10 bases separating them. The CDR3 protein is CASIGAFYEQYF. As DNA, the CDR3 is TGTGCCAGCATAGGGGCGTTCTACGAGCAGTACTTC.

The chain combines TRBV2 with TRBJ2-1; a weak D match, TRBD2 (5 bases). This CDR3 region has 12 residues. Trimming pared 7 bases from V and 10 bases from J, leaving 14 bases between. Germline V gives CDR1 SNHLY, CDR2 FYNNEI. The CDR3 sequence: CASMDRRREQFF. CDR3 nucleotide sequence: TGTGCCAGCATGGACCGAAGGAGGGAGCAGTTCTTC. Together with reference TRBV2 and TRBJ2-1, the CDR3 gives the full variable domain: EPEVTQTPSHQVTQMGQEVILRCVPISNHLYFYWYRQILGQKVEFLVSFYNNEISEKSEIFDDQFSVERPDGSNFTLKIRSTKLEDSAMYFCASMDRRREQFFGPGTRLTVL.

The chain uses TRBV27 and TRBJ1-4; D is ambiguous. V was shortened by 3 bases and J by 7 bases, with 9 bases between the two germline ends. This CDR3 contains 13 residues. Per germline, CDR1 MNHEY and CDR2 SMNVEV (reference sequence). The CDR3: CASSFSPGEKLFF. Written as DNA, the CDR3 is TGTGCCAGCAGTTTTAGTCCGGGTGAAAAACTGTTTTTT.

A note on this clone: The junction and the germline gene differ at one end; a read error may be behind it. The chain recombines TRBV11-2 with TRBJ2-5; 9 bases match TRBD2. Germline CDR1 reads SGHAT; CDR2 reads FQNNGV. This CDR3 spans 16 amino acids. CDR3 sequence reads: CASSQDPAGGGETQYF. DNA for the CDR3: TGCGCCAGCAGCCAAGATCCAGCGGGAGGAGGAGAGACCCAGTACTTC.

The chain is built from TRBV5-4 and TRBJ1-1, with no clear D. This CDR3 spans 15 amino acids. Germline assignment: CDR1 SGHNT and CDR2 YYREEE (reference sequence). Trimming shortened V by 0 bases and J by 0 bases, and 9 bases separated the two germline ends. The CDR3 protein is CASSLARFMNTEAFF. CDR3 DNA: TGTGCCAGCAGCTTGGCCAGATTTATGAACACTGAAGCTTTCTTT.

A remark on this clone: Other DNA sequences in the sample encode the same CDR3. The rearrangement joins TRBV27 to TRBJ2-7; 9 bases align to TRBD2. Trimming cost V 2 bases and J 4 bases; bases outside gene matches: 6. Germline V gene lookup returns CDR1 MNHEY and CDR2 SMNVEV (reference sequence). The CDR3 is 15 amino acids. The CDR3 DNA reads as TGTGCCAGCAGTTTAACCCGCGGGAGGGTTTACGAGCAGTACTTC. It encodes CASSLTRGRVYEQYF.

V usage is TRBV11-3 and J usage is TRBJ1-1; D uncertain. V shed 1 base and J shed 4 bases, with 7 bases lying between them. Germline CDR1 is SGHNT and CDR2 is YENEEA. CDR3 length: 13 amino acids. In DNA form, the CDR3 reads TGTGCCAGCAGCTTAGCCTCGGGCACTGAAGCTTTCTTT. Encoded protein: CASSLASGTEAFF.

J is TRBJ1-2 and V is TRBV6-6; D is possibly TRBD1 (5 bases). V was trimmed by 2 bases and J by 3 bases, leaving 7 bases between them. Looked up from germline, CDR1 is MNHNY and CDR2 is SVGAGI (reference sequence). This CDR3 has 13 amino acids. CDR3 bases: TGTGCCAGCAGTTACGACAGTTACTATGGCTACACCTTC. This codes for CASSYDSYYGYTF.

This chain joins TRBV9 and TRBJ2-5, with 11 bases identical to TRBD2. The CDR3 contains 16 residues. J gave up 3 bases and V 4 bases, and 8 bases lay outside the gene matches. Per the germline V gene, CDR1 is SGDLS and CDR2 is YYNGEE. For the CDR3, the DNA is TGTGCCAGCAGCCCTCGGCTGGGACTAGCGGAAGAGACCCAGTACTTC. Protein: CASSPRLGLAEETQYF.

The V gene is TRBV7-9, the J gene TRBJ2-5, with 7 bases that match TRBD1. The CDR3 consists of 13 residues. The trim removed 4 bases at V and 4 bases at J, leaving 3 bases unmatched. The V gene's germline CDR1 is SEHNR and CDR2 FQNEAQ (reference sequence). The CDR3 region is CASSSYRGETQYF. CDR3 coding DNA: TGTGCCAGCAGCTCTTACAGGGGAGAGACCCAGTACTTC.

The chain carries TRBV5-1 and TRBJ1-1; tentative D call: TRBD1 (5 bases). CDR3 length equals 16 residues. The germline V gene encodes CDR1 SGHRS and CDR2 YFSETQ. V was cut by 2 bases and J by 1 base, with 15 bases left in between. This CDR3 is CASSLATMGGNTEAFF. The CDR3 coding sequence is TGCGCCAGCAGCTTAGCCACAATGGGGGGGAACACTGAAGCTTTCTTT. Using reference TRBV5-1 and TRBJ1-1 for the parts outside the CDR3, the full variable domain is KAGVTQTPRYLIKTRGQQVTLSCSPISGHRSVSWYQQTPGQGLQFLFEYFSETQRNKGNFPGRFSGRQFSNSRSEMNVSTLELGDSALYLCASSLATMGGNTEAFFGQGTRLTVV.

V usage is TRBV6-5 and J usage is TRBJ1-1; 7 bases fit TRBD1. With 4 bases clipped from V and 3 bases from J, the junction kept 8 bases outside the gene matches. Per germline, CDR1 MNHEY and CDR2 SVGAGI. This CDR3 is 15 amino acids long. The CDR3 nucleotides read TGTGCCAGCAGTTTACTGACAGGGTCCGACACTGAAGCTTTCTTT. The encoded protein is CASSLLTGSDTEAFF.

In its sample, this clone was seen once. The V call is TRBV5-5, the J call TRBJ2-7, with D possibly being TRBD1 (5 bases). V gave up 4 bases and J gave up 2 bases, with 10 bases separating them. Germline CDR1 SGHKS, CDR2 YYEKEE (reference sequence). This CDR3 contains 13 residues. As DNA, the CDR3 is TGTGCCAGCAGCCCGGACACTACCTACGAGCAGTACTTC. Its translation is CASSPDTTYEQYF.